The T cell receptor beta chain described here comes from a study of OX40 agonist ivuxolimab in advanced cancers. Study in general: The study enrolled dose-escalation patients with hepatocellular carcinoma, melanoma, renal cell or head and neck cancer.

Study-wide results and caveats: The CD4+ and CD8+ T cells in the blood had expanded clonally by week 6 at 0.1 to 3.0 mg/kg.

Libraries were prepared by immunoSEQ multiplex PCR; TCRdb keeps only in-frame clonotypes and omits some of them. The table lists tens of thousands of clones, roughly 86% of them singletons. The CDR3 spans 17 residues. Germline assignment: CDR1 LNHDA and CDR2 SQIVND (reference sequence). With 4 bases clipped from V and 4 bases from J, the junction kept 11 bases outside the gene matches. In the case of this clone: The antigen remains unidentified.

The chain links TRBV19 to TRBJ1-5, with TRBD1 matching over 9 bases. The sample in question was CD4+ or CD8+ T cells sorted from blood, obtained in a trial of the OX40 agonist ivuxolimab. This TCR came from an adult with an advanced solid tumor such as melanoma, head and neck, liver or kidney cancer. CDR3 nucleotide sequence: TGTGCCAGTAGTACCCTAACAGGGGGCAGTGGGAATCAGCCCCAGCATTTT. It is translated as CASSTLTGGSGNQPQHF.